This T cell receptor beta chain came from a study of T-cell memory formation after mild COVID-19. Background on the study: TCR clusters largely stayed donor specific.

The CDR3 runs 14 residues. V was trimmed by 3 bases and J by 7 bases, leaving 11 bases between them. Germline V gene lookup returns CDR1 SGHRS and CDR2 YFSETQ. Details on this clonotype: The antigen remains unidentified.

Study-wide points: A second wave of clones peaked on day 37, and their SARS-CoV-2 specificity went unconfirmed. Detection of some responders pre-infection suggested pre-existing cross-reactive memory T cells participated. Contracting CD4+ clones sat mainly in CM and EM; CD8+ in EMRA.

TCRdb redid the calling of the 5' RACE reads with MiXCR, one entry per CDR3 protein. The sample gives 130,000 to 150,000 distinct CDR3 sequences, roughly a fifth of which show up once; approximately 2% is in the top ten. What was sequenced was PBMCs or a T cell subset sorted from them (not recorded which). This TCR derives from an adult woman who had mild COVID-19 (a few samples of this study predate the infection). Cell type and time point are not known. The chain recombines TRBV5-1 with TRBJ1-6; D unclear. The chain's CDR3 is CASSSTLGNSPLHF. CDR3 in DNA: TGCGCCAGCAGCTCGACTCTAGGGAATTCACCCCTCCACTTT.